This record covers a single T cell receptor beta chain. Its cognate antigen is unknown. V was trimmed by 1 base and J by 0 bases, leaving 25 bases between them. The CDR3 is 22 amino acids. CDR1 and CDR2 (germline): MGHRA, YSYEKL. This specimen belongs to a study of post-analysis software for immune sequencing data. Study in general: The disease courses covered relapsing-remitting, secondary progressive and progressive-relapsing multiple sclerosis. Study findings and constraints: There were a few TRBV segments more frequent in patients than controls, and TRBV5-6, TRBV5-1 and TRBV20-1 were among them. When compared against controls, multiple sclerosis patients showed significantly lower normalized Chao1 diversity.

Each TCR beta cDNA library carried unique molecular identifiers. TCRdb re-called the PCR reads through MiXCR, storing one row per CDR3 protein. The sample has more than 500,000 distinct CDR3 sequences, 30% to 40% seen once. The clonotype comes from a girl aged 2 to 17 with multiple sclerosis. The chain has TRBV4-1 and TRBJ1-6; D is perhaps TRBD1 (5 bases). Material: blood. CDR3 coding DNA: TGCGCCAGCAGCCAAGTACCAGGGTCGGCTAAACATCCGAGCTCCTATAATTCACCCCTCCACTTT. It translates to CASSQVPGSAKHPSSYNSPLHF.